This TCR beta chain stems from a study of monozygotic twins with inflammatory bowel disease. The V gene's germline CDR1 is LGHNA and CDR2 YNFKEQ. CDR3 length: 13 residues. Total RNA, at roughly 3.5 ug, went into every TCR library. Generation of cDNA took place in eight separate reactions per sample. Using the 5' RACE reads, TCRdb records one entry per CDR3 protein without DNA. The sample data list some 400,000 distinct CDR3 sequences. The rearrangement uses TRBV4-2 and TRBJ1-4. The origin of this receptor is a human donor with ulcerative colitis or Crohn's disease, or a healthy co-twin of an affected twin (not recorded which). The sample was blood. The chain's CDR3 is CASSQGWGEKLFF.